These 9 T cell receptor beta chains came from one sample sequenced in a study of identical twins (TCRdb year 2016). The library was produced with 5' RACE. TCRdb shows the sequencer as Illumina HiSeq 2000. The public reads were run again by TCRdb, first through fastp at Q25 and then through MiXCR, and only productive beta chains were kept. Rows with one shared CDR3 protein collapse into an entry with the most common genes and DNA. In this sample the table shows 700,000 to 950,000 distinct CDR3 sequences, around an eighth of which occur a single time. Around 1.5% of the sample is taken by the ten largest. The same specimen was also included in a second study, on yellow fever vaccine responses in identical twins.

The sequenced sample consisted of PBMCs. Receptor source: a woman aged 18 to 35 in good health.

This clonotype appeared a few times. V gene TRBV5-1 combines with J gene TRBJ2-3; D tentatively fits TRBD1 or TRBD2 (6 bases each). The CDR3 is 16 amino acids. Germline V gene data show CDR1 as SGHRS and CDR2 as YFSETQ. V was pared by 3 bases and J by 1 base, with 15 bases between. CDR3 sequence: CASSYTGAGGTDTQYF. The CDR3 nucleotides read TGCGCCAGCAGCTACACGGGGGCGGGTGGCACAGATACGCAGTATTTT.

The genes are TRBV10-3 and TRBJ1-1; D is uncertain. This CDR3 is built from 13 residues. Germline lookup yields CDR1 ENHRY and CDR2 SYGVKD. V lost 4 bases, J lost 6 bases, and 12 bases lay in between. CDR3 bases: TGTGCCATCAGTGTCGAGGGAATAGCTGAAGCTTTCTTT. Its protein is CAISVEGIAEAFF.

This clonotype was seen ten or more times. For the CDR3, the DNA is TGCGCCAGCAGCTCCCCCTACGAGCAGTACGTC. Its protein is CASSSPYEQYV. The rearrangement joins TRBV5-1 to TRBJ2-7; unclear D gene. The germline gives CDR1 SGHRS, CDR2 YFSETQ. Trimming cost V 3 bases and J 2 bases, with 3 bases left between them. This CDR3 region has 11 residues.

This chain joins TRBV20-1 and TRBJ1-6, with D unclear. This CDR3 is 14 amino acids long. Germline V lookup: CDR1 DFQATT, CDR2 SNEGSKA (reference sequence). V dropped 0 bases and J dropped 5 bases, with 8 bases sitting between them. CDR3 coding DNA: TGCAGTGCTAGAGATCGTCGGGATAATTCACCCCTCCACTTT. Translated, it gives CSARDRRDNSPLHF.

This clonotype has a count of ten or more. V is TRBV29-1 and J is TRBJ2-1; D call uncertain. The length of the CDR3 is 11 residues. The V and J ends lost 5 bases and 2 bases respectively, with 4 bases between them. Germline assignment: CDR1 SQVTM and CDR2 ANQGSEA. The CDR3 loop reads CSVSPYNEQFF. The CDR3 nucleotides are TGCAGCGTTTCCCCCTACAATGAGCAGTTCTTC.

V gene TRBV4-1 combines with J gene TRBJ2-5, with a weak D call TRBD2 (6 bases). The CDR3 consists of 16 residues. Trimming left V 0 bases short and J 4 bases short, with 15 bases between. Germline CDR1 reads MGHRA; CDR2 reads YSYEKL. CDR3 region: CASSQDTLAWAETQYF. The CDR3 DNA follows: TGCGCCAGCAGCCAAGATACGCTAGCGTGGGCAGAGACCCAGTACTTC.

This clonotype was recorded a few times. The gene calls are TRBV6-1 and TRBJ1-2, with unresolved D. This CDR3 comprises 14 residues. Germline CDR1 MNHNS, CDR2 SASEGT. Trimming cost V 7 bases and J 1 base, with 13 bases left between them. The CDR3 nucleotides are TGTGCCAGCAACGACGTGGAGATTAACTATGGCTACACCTTC. This gives the protein CASNDVEINYGYTF.

The chain combines TRBV20-1 with TRBJ1-2; D not resolved. Germline lookup yields CDR1 DFQATT and CDR2 SNEGSKA (reference sequence). This CDR3 has 12 residues. V was clipped by 6 bases and J by 2 bases, with 10 bases between them. Written as DNA, the CDR3 is TGCAGTGCCGGTGTACTAAACTATGGCTACACCTTC. Translation gives CSAGVLNYGYTF.

This clonotype turned up a few times. The CDR3 DNA sequence: TGTGCCAGCTCAACGACACACTCCTACAATGAGCAGTTCTTC. Translation: CASSTTHSYNEQFF. The chain couples TRBV18 to TRBJ2-1; D is unresolved. The CDR3 extends over 14 amino acids. The germline V and J ends were trimmed by 5 bases and 0 bases, with 8 bases remaining between them. Per germline, CDR1 KGHSH and CDR2 LQKENI. Variable domain in full (rest from reference TRBV18 and TRBJ2-1): NAGVMQNPRHLVRRRGQEARLRCSPMKGHSHVYWYRQLPEEGLKFMVYLQKENIIDESGMPKERFSAEFPKEGPSILRIQQVVRGDSAAYFCASSTTHSYNEQFFGPGTRLTVL.